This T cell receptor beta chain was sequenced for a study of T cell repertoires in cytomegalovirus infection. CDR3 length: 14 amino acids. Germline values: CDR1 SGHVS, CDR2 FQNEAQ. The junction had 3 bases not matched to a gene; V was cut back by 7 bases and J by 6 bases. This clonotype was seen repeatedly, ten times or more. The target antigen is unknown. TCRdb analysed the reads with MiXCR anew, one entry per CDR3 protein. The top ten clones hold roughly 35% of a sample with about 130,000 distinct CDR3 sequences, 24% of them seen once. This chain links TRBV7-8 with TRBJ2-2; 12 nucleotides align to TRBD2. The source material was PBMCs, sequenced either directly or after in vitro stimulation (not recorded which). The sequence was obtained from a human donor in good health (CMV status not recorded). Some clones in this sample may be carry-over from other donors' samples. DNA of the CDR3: TGTGCCAGCACTAGACTAGCGGGAGCCGGGGAGCTGTTTTTT. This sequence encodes CASTRLAGAGELFF.